The text below deals with one TCR beta chain. Its binding antigen is unknown. No much larger clone exists at a distance of one base, and base qualities are not known. This sample is drawn from a study of CD8 T cells in Susac syndrome (dated by TCRdb to between 2019 and 2020). Regarding the complete study: The study used repertoire sequencing to test whether antigen drove CD8+ T cell activation and differentiation in Susac syndrome. CD8+ T cell repertoire clonality was compared between 11 to 12 healthy donors, roughly 14 Susac syndrome patients and roughly 15 multiple sclerosis patients. General study outcomes and caveats: The TCR sequencing and HLA analysis was acknowledged to have included a relatively small number of individuals.

There are 14 amino acids in the CDR3, from cysteine to phenylalanine inclusive. Here the CDR3 DNA is all that survives: 42 bases in frame from base 1. V sheds 0 bases and J sheds 5 bases, leaving 12 bases between their ends. The germline V gene (reference sequence) sets CDR1 to DFQATT and CDR2 to SNEGSKA. RNA was extracted using the RNeasy kit, and about 0.45 to 1 ug of the RNA was reverse transcribed with random hexamers. The immunoSEQ multiplex PCR assay, which covers 54 Vbeta and 13 Jbeta segments, was used to amplify TCR beta CDR3 regions. PCR amplification bias was corrected by using a synthetic template baseline for primer optimization and computational correction. Per the source publication's procedure: Only productive sequences were kept, with reads annotated to V, D and J genes according to IMGT and analyzed in immunoSEQ Analyzer. Clonality was calculated as one minus the Shannon entropy normalized by log2 of the number of productive unique sequences. For each patient and control, public and private clones were evaluated within the 100 most prevalent clones. A clone was defined as Susac-specific if it was absent from the healthy and MS cohorts, from roughly 980 published viral clones and from other ImmuneACCESS disease sequences. The public sequencing data were trimmed at Q25 with fastp and processed into clonotypes with MiXCR by TCRdb, which kept only in-frame beta chains. Rows matching on CDR3 protein sequence are summarized as one entry with the most common DNA and genes. These V and J calls originate from TCRdb's pipeline instead of the authors' own analysis. The sample table holds fewer than 150,000 distinct CDR3 sequences, of which under 95% were seen once. The ten largest clones add up to about 0.23% of the sample.

Peripheral blood CD8+ and CD4+ T cells from healthy donors, Susac syndrome patients and multiple sclerosis patients were profiled using high-throughput TCR beta sequencing. The multiple sclerosis controls were treatment-naive patients who had stable or active relapsing-remitting disease and met the revised McDonald criteria. Bulk CD8+ and CD4+ T cells were purified by magnetic negative isolation, while CD8+ TEMRA cells were enriched using FACS. Blood was collected in EDTA tubes and processed within 24 hours, with PBMCs isolated through density gradient centrifugation. PBMCs intended for TCR sequencing were cryopreserved in liquid nitrogen and thawed later in a water bath at 37 degrees C. The sorted or isolated CD4+, CD8+ and CD8+ TEMRA cells reached a purity of at least 90%.

Input material: CD8+ T cells from PBMCs. The sequence was collected from a human donor with multiple sclerosis. The rearrangement combines TRBV20-1 with TRBJ2-3; a tentative D call is TRBD2 (5 bases match). DNA sequence: TGCAGTGCTAGAGATAGGCGGGCTGAAGATACGCAGTATTTT. Translation gives CSARDRRAEDTQYF.